Here is one T cell receptor beta chain with its context. Its antigen remains unknown. This record comes from a study of T cell repertoires in cytomegalovirus infection. Study-wide context: CMV epitopes used comprised recently identified HLA-C-restricted ones and well-studied HLA-B-restricted ones. Public TCR beta signatures provided an indication of both CMV infection and a matching HLA type.

Trimming took off 5 bases at V and 0 bases at J, with 10 bases between the two ends. Germline V gives CDR1 DFQATT, CDR2 SNEGSKA (reference sequence). This CDR3 spans 13 amino acids. One entry per CDR3 protein, called by TCRdb with MiXCR from the reads. The repertoire holds about 770,000 distinct CDR3 sequences, with under 35% as singletons. Study findings and constraints: Ex vivo responses were dominated by HLA-C-restricted CMV-specific TCR beta clonotypes. Frequencies of public TCR beta families were cumulated, and this identified carriers of CMV plus the relevant HLA.

The sequence derives from a human donor in good health (CMV status not recorded). Some clones in this sample may be carry-over from other donors' samples. The rearrangement uses TRBV20-1 and TRBJ1-1, with D uncertain. Specimen: cultured CD8+ T cells from PBMCs, collected from culture after CMV antigen stimulation. DNA of the CDR3: TGCAGTGCTGCAGACGCCATGAACACTGAAGCTTTCTTT. It codes for CSAADAMNTEAFF.